The TCR beta chain under discussion was sequenced for a study of post-analysis software for immune sequencing data. Background on the study: In terms of disease course, relapsing-remitting, secondary progressive and progressive-relapsing multiple sclerosis were included. Study-wide results and limits: Five or six TRBV segments, TRBV5-6, TRBV5-1 and TRBV20-1 among them, were found more frequent in patients than controls. Samples sharing a preparation batch grouped tightly together when assessed by F measure. Comparison with controls showed significantly lower normalized Chao1 diversity in multiple sclerosis patients.

Unique molecular identifiers were present in the TCR beta cDNA libraries. The source material, about 0.85 to 11 million T cells, gave rise to 500,000 or so cDNA molecules. TCRdb reanalysed the PCR reads using MiXCR and keeps one entry per CDR3 protein. The repertoire holds about 500,000 distinct CDR3 sequences, with approximately 45% as singletons. CDR1 MDHEN and CDR2 SYDVKM come from the germline V gene. The CDR3 runs to 17 residues. On this clonotype itself: Its specificity is unknown. Compared with germline, one end of the junction differs, possibly owing to a read error.

Sequenced input: blood. This clonotype originated in a girl aged 5 to 17 with multiple sclerosis. The chain has TRBV28 and TRBJ2-1, with TRBD2 matching over 7 bases. CDR3 coding DNA: TGTGCCAGCAGTTTTATGGCAGGACTAGGCTCCCACAATGAGCAGTTCTTC. Encoded protein: CASSFMAGLGSHNEQFF.